The next 10 T cell receptor beta chains were all read from a single sample in a study of cytomegalovirus exposure and HLA in healthy donors. The assay was immunoSEQ multiplex PCR, and TCRdb's table has in-frame clones only and misses some. Of under 400,000 clones detected, 86% appear once; the ten largest clones hold over 0.75%. Material: PBMCs. These receptors all come from a woman between 18 and 29 years old in good health and CMV-seronegative.

The chain has TRBV6-6 and TRBJ1-1, with no clear D. The CDR3 spans 13 residues. Germline-derived CDR1 and CDR2 are MNHNY and SVGAGI (reference sequence). Trimming removed 6 bases from V and 5 bases from J, with 13 bases in between. CDR3 protein: CASSQFSGTEAFF. In nucleotides, the CDR3 is TGTGCCAGCAGCCAATTTTCCGGGACTGAAGCTTTCTTT.

V is TRBV2 and J is TRBJ2-5; tentative D call: TRBD1 (5 bases). CDR3 length equals 15 residues. V lost 7 bases, J lost 2 bases, and 17 bases lay in between. CDR1 SNHLY and CDR2 FYNNEI come from the germline V gene. CDR3 in DNA: TGTGCCAGCATCGGTGCTAGGGGCCGACAAGAGACCCAGTACTTC. Translated, it gives CASIGARGRQETQYF.

This clone appeared a single time. CDR3 nucleotide sequence: TGTGCCAGCAGTTCCTTGGACAGGATTAGCTCCTACGAGCAGTACTTC. It specifies CASSSLDRISSYEQYF. The chain couples TRBV28 to TRBJ2-7; 7 bases map to TRBD1. The CDR3 contains 16 residues. V shed 4 bases, J shed 0 bases, and the junction held 9 bases outside the gene matches. Germline V lookup: CDR1 MDHEN, CDR2 SYDVKM.

This chain joins TRBV4-1 and TRBJ2-7; 10 bases are a match to TRBD2. From germline, CDR1 is MGHRA and CDR2 YSYEKL. This CDR3 is built from 17 residues. V was clipped by 2 bases and J by 7 bases; unmatched bases: 14. The CDR3 bases are TGCGCCAGCAGCCAAACTACCTTAGCGGGGGGCCTCCCTGAGCAGTACTTC. This encodes CASSQTTLAGGLPEQYF.

A remark on this clone: A junction end diverges from the germline sequence, so it may reflect a read error. The chain carries TRBV10-2 and TRBJ2-7; 8 bases are shared with TRBD2. The germline gives CDR1 WSHSY, CDR2 SAAADI. The CDR3 extends over 9 amino acids. In DNA, the CDR3 is TGCGCCAGCAGTATCACGGGAGGGTTC. Its translation: CASSITGGF.

DNA for the CDR3: TGTGCCAGCAGTCCGGGACACAGCTCCTACAATGAGCAGTTCTTC. Translated, it gives CASSPGHSSYNEQFF. V and J are TRBV28 and TRBJ2-1, with D perhaps matching TRBD1 (6 bases). Germline V gene sequence: CDR1 MDHEN, CDR2 SYDVKM. Deletions cut 5 bases from V and 0 bases from J, with 11 bases between. This CDR3 comprises 15 residues.

The CDR3 DNA reads as TGTGCCAGCAGCTTAGGAGGTCTAGCGGTCTACAATGAGCAGTTCTTC. It specifies CASSLGGLAVYNEQFF. The chain is built from TRBV7-8 and TRBJ2-1; 7 nucleotides align to TRBD2. V dropped 1 base and J dropped 3; count of bases not matched to a gene: 6. The CDR3 runs to 16 residues. Germline V gene sequence: CDR1 SGHVS, CDR2 FQNEAQ. The full variable domain, with the rest looked up from reference TRBV7-8 and TRBJ2-1, is GAGVSQSPRYKVAKRGQDVALRCDPISGHVSLFWYQQALGQGPEFLTYFQNEAQLDKSGLPSDRFFAERPEGSVSTLKIQRTQQEDSAVYLCASSLGGLAVYNEQFFGPGTRLTVL.

The V and J genes are TRBV7-8 and TRBJ2-2; 11 nucleotides line up with TRBD2. V was clipped by 0 bases and J by 4 bases; unmatched bases: 7. The germline CDR1 and CDR2 sequences are SGHVS and FQNEAQ. This CDR3 spans 18 amino acids. The DNA for the CDR3 is TGTGCCAGCAGCTTAGCAACCGGACTAGCGGGTGCCACCGGGGAGCTGTTTTTT. Translated: CASSLATGLAGATGELFF.

This sequence joins TRBV2 and TRBJ1-2; D may be TRBD1 (5 bases). CDR3 size: 15 residues. Germline loops: CDR1 SNHLY, CDR2 FYNNEI. The V end lost 3 bases, the J end lost 6 bases, and 17 bases lay between the germline ends. CDR3 bases: TGTGCCAGCAGTGAGGTTCAGGGTCCTTGGAATGGCTACACCTTC. Translated, it gives CASSEVQGPWNGYTF.

This clone was detected only a few times. The V call is TRBV28, the J call TRBJ1-3; D might be TRBD1 (5 bases). Trimming removed 5 bases at V and 3 bases at J, with 14 bases between. The CDR3 spans 15 residues. Germline V gene lookup returns CDR1 MDHEN and CDR2 SYDVKM. The CDR3 coding sequence is TGTGCCAGCAGTCGCGTCAGGGAAAGTGGAAACACCATATATTTT. As protein: CASSRVRESGNTIYF.